Below, 12 T cell receptor beta chains from the same sample are listed, as sequenced in a study of T-cell reconstitution after alpha-beta-depleted transplantation in children. Unique molecular identifiers were incorporated during preparation of the TCRbeta library. Each CDR3 protein gets one entry after TCRdb re-called the PCR reads with MiXCR. The sample includes 70,000 to 95,000 distinct CDR3 sequences, less than 15% of them seen just once. The starting material was PBMCs from the stem cell graft donor, obtained from the stem cell graft. Every receptor here comes from a human donor who donated a stem cell graft to a child with inherited bone marrow failure.

This clonotype has at least ten counts. CDR3 sequence: CASSMPQGTYNSPLHF. In DNA form, the CDR3 reads TGTGCCAGCAGTATGCCACAGGGAACCTATAATTCACCCCTCCACTTT. The chain employs TRBV12-3 or TRBV12-4 and TRBJ1-6; D may be TRBD1 (6 bases). The V end was cut by 5 bases, the J end by 2 bases, with 13 bases between. The CDR3 sequence is 16 residues long.

There are many counts of this clonotype. The genes are TRBV4-3 and TRBJ2-3, with 8 bases matching TRBD1. This CDR3 comprises 17 residues. Germline V gene sequence: CDR1 LGHNA, CDR2 YSLEER. V gave up 3 bases and J gave up 3 bases; unmatched junction bases: 11. The CDR3 nucleotides read TGCGCCAGCAGCCACGGTTCAGGGGGCATAGGGACAGATACGCAGTATTTT. It specifies CASSHGSGGIGTDTQYF.

This clonotype was picked up many times. The chain is built from TRBV7-2 and TRBJ2-1; D not certain. This CDR3 has 13 residues. The germline V gene encodes CDR1 SGHTA and CDR2 FQGNSA. V dropped 1 base and J dropped 8 bases, with 9 bases sitting between them. The chain's CDR3 is CASSLGGGDEQFF. The CDR3 DNA follows: TGTGCCAGCAGCTTAGGGGGTGGGGATGAGCAGTTCTTC.

This clonotype was seen at least ten times. The chain combines TRBV7-6 with TRBJ2-1; the D gene is possibly TRBD2 (5 bases). Germline V gene data show CDR1 as SGHVS and CDR2 as FNYEAQ. The ends were cut back, 1 base at V and 0 bases at J, with 22 bases in the middle. The CDR3 has 20 residues. In nucleotides, the CDR3 is TGTGCCAGCAGCTTAGAAGGCCGCGGGCTAGCCCCGAGCTCCTACAATGAGCAGTTCTTC. It is translated as CASSLEGRGLAPSSYNEQFF.

At least ten counts were recorded for this clonotype. The chain uses TRBV20-1 and TRBJ1-2, with no clear D. The CDR3 runs 12 residues. V lost 3 bases and J lost 7, with 12 bases in between. The germline CDR1 and CDR2 sequences are DFQATT and SNEGSKA (reference sequence). The CDR3 sequence: CSASSSVGGYTF. Here the CDR3 DNA reads TGCAGTGCTAGTAGCAGCGTGGGTGGCTACACCTTC.

This clonotype was detected many times. This chain connects TRBV7-9 to TRBJ2-3, with D unresolved. CDR1 is SEHNR and CDR2 is FQNEAQ in the germline V gene (reference sequence). This CDR3 has 17 residues. Trimming took off 4 bases at V and 2 bases at J, with 19 bases between the two ends. Here the CDR3 reads CASSSSWPIPITDTQYF. DNA for the CDR3: TGTGCCAGCAGCTCATCTTGGCCTATACCTATCACAGATACGCAGTATTTT.

This clonotype occurred many times. J is TRBJ2-5 and V is TRBV4-3; the D gene is possibly TRBD1 (6 bases). Per the germline V gene, CDR1 is LGHNA and CDR2 is YSLEER. The CDR3 extends over 15 amino acids. V lost 0 bases and J lost 5, with 13 bases in between. The CDR3 DNA reads TGCGCCAGCAGCCAAGATACGGGACACGTGGAGACCCAGTACTTC. It yields the protein CASSQDTGHVETQYF.

The sample holds many counts of this clonotype. The gene calls are TRBV9 and TRBJ2-1; unclear D gene. In germline, CDR1 is SGDLS, CDR2 YYNGEE. The CDR3 runs 14 residues. V was trimmed by 2 bases and J by 3 bases, leaving 9 bases between them. Written as DNA, the CDR3 is TGTGCCAGCAGCGTTGAATCTTACTACAATGAGCAGTTCTTC. Its translation is CASSVESYYNEQFF. Variable domain in full (rest from reference TRBV9 and TRBJ2-1): DSGVTQTPKHLITATGQRVTLRCSPRSGDLSVYWYQQSLDQGLQFLIQYYNGEERAKGNILERFSAQQFPDLHSELNLSSLELGDSALYFCASSVESYYNEQFFGPGTRLTVL.

V and J are TRBV14 and TRBJ2-7; D is tentatively TRBD1 or TRBD2 (5 bases each). Trimming cost V 4 bases and J 5 bases, with 21 bases left between them. The germline gives CDR1 SGHDN, CDR2 FVKESK. This CDR3 has 16 amino acids. CDR3 DNA: TGTGCCAGCAGCCTTTCGGACTTGTGGGGCAACGACGAGCAGTACTTC. Translated, it gives CASSLSDLWGNDEQYF.

This clonotype is a singleton in its sample. This chain uses TRBV7-6 with TRBJ2-7; possibly TRBD1 for D (6 bases). The CDR3 loop spans 14 amino acids. V was trimmed by 4 bases and J by 3 bases, leaving 13 bases between them. The germline CDR1 and CDR2 sequences are SGHVS and FNYEAQ. The chain's CDR3 is CASSSRGTFYEQYF. As DNA, the CDR3 is TGTGCCAGCAGCTCTAGGGGGACCTTCTACGAGCAGTACTTC.

The chain recombines TRBV7-2 with TRBJ2-6, with TRBD1 identical over 7 bases. The length of the CDR3 is 15 residues. CDR1 is SGHTA, CDR2 FQGNSA, per germline. V gave up 5 bases and J gave up 2 bases; unmatched junction bases: 3. The CDR3 DNA reads TGTGCCAGCAGCCCCCAGGGGGCTGGGGCCAACGTCCTGACTTTC. It yields the protein CASSPQGAGANVLTF.

This clonotype was seen repeatedly, ten times or more. The V and J genes are TRBV20-1 and TRBJ2-3; either TRBD1 or TRBD2 may fit D (5 bases each). Germline V gene lookup returns CDR1 DFQATT and CDR2 SNEGSKA (reference sequence). V lost 5 bases and J lost 5, with 17 bases in between. This CDR3 spans 14 amino acids. The CDR3 nucleotides are TGCAGTGCTGGGGACCGACTGACGGGAGATACGCAGTATTTT. This codes for CSAGDRLTGDTQYF.